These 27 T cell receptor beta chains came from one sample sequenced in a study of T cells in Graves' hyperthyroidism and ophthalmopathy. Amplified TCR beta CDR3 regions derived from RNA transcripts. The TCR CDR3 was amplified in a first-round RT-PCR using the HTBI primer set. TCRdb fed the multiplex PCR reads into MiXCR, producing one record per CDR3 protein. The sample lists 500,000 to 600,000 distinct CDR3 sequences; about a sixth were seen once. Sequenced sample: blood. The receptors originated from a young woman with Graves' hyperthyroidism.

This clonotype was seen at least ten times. In DNA form, the CDR3 reads TGTGCCAGCAGCCCGATACCGGGACAGGGCGACTACGAGCAGTACTTC. It codes for CASSPIPGQGDYEQYF. This chain connects TRBV7-9 to TRBJ2-7, with 9 positions matching TRBD1. The CDR3 loop spans 16 amino acids. The ends lost 5 bases at V and 3 bases at J; junction bases unmatched: 11. The V gene's germline CDR1 is SEHNR and CDR2 FQNEAQ (reference sequence).

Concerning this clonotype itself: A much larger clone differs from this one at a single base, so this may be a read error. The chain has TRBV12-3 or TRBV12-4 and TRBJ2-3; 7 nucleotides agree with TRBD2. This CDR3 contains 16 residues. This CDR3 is CAGSPPGGVSTDTQYF. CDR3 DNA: TGTGCCGGCAGTCCGCCGGGGGGTGTTTCCACAGATACGCAGTATTTT.

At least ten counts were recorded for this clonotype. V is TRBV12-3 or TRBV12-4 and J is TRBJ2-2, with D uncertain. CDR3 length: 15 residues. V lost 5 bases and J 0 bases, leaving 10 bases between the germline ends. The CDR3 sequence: CASSHVTPNTGELFF. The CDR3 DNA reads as TGTGCCAGCAGTCACGTTACACCGAACACCGGGGAGCTGTTTTTT.

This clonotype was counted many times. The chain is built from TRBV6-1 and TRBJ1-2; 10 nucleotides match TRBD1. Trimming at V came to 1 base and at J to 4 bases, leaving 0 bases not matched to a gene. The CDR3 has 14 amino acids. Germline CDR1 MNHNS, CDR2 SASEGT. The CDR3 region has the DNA TGTGCCAGCAGTGAAGGGACAGGGGGCTATGGCTACACCTTC. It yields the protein CASSEGTGGYGYTF.

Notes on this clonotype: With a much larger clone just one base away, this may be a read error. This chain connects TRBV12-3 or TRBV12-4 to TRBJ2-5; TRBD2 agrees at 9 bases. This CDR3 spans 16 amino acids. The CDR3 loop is CASRGHGLAHQEAQYF. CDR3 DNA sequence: TGTGCCAGCAGGGGCCATGGACTAGCGCACCAAGAGGCCCAGTACTTC.

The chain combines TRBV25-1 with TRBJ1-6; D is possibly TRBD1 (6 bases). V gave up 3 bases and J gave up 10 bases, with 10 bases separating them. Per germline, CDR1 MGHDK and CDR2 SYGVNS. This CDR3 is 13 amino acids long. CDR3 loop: CASSERGGSPLHF. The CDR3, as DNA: TGTGCCAGCAGTGAGCGGGGGGGCTCACCCCTCCACTTT.

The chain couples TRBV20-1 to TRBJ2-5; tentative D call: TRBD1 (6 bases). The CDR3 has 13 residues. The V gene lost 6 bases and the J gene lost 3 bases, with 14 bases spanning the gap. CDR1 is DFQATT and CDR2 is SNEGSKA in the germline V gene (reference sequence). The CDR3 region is CSAPRDNKETQYF. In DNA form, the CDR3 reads TGCAGTGCCCCCCGGGACAACAAAGAGACCCAGTACTTC.

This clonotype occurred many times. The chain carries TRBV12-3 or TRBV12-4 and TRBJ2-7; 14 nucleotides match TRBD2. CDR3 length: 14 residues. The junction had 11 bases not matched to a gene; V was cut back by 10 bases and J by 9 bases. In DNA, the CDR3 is TGTGCCACCGCCGAGGGGACTAGCGGGAGCAGGCAGTACTTC. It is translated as CATAEGTSGSRQYF.

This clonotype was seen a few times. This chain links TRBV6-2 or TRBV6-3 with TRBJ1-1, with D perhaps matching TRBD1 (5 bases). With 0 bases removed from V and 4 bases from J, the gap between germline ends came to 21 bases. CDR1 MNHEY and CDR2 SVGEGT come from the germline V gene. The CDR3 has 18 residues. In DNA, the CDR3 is TGTGCCAGCAGTTACTCAGCCGGGACGCGGGCCTGGAGCACTGAAGCTTTCTTT. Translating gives CASSYSAGTRAWSTEAFF.

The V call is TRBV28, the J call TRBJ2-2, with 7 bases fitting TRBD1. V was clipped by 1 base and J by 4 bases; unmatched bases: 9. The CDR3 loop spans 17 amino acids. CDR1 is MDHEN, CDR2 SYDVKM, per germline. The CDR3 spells CASSLYQGGASTGELFF. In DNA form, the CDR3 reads TGTGCCAGCAGTTTATACCAAGGGGGCGCGAGCACCGGGGAGCTGTTTTTT.

CDR3 nucleotide sequence: TGTGCCAGCAGCTTAGATCACAGGGGGCGAATTTTAGGCACCGGGGAGCTGTTTTTT. Protein product: CASSLDHRGRILGTGELFF. The chain is built from TRBV11-2 and TRBJ2-2; TRBD1 agrees at 9 bases. The CDR3 loop spans 19 amino acids. In germline, CDR1 is SGHAT, CDR2 FQNNGV. The V segment lost 0 bases and the J segment 4 bases; nucleotides outside the gene matches: 12.

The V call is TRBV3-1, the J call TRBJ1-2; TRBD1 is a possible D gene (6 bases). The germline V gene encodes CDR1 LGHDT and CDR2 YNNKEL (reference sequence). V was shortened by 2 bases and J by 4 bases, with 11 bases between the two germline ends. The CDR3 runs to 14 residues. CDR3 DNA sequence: TGTGCCAGCAGCCAATCGGGGGACACCTATGGCTACACCTTC. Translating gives CASSQSGDTYGYTF.

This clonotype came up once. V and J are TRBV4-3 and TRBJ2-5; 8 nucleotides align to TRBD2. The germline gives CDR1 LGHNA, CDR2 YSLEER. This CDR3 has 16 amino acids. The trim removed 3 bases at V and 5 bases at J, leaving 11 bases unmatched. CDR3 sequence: CASSQLGSGGMETQYF. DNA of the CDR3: TGCGCCAGCAGCCAGTTGGGGAGCGGGGGAATGGAGACCCAGTACTTC.

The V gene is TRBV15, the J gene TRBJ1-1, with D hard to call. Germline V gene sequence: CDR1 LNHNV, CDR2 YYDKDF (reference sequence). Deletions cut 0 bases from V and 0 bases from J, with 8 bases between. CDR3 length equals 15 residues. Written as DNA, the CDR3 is TGTGCCACCAGCAGAGATTCCGGAATGAACACTGAAGCTTTCTTT. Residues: CATSRDSGMNTEAFF. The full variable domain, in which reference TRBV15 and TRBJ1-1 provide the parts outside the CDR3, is DAMVIQNPRYQVTQFGKPVTLSCSQTLNHNVMYWYQQKSSQAPKLLFHYYDKDFNNEADTPDNFQSRRPNTSFCFLDIRSPGLGDTAMYLCATSRDSGMNTEAFFGQGTRLTVV.

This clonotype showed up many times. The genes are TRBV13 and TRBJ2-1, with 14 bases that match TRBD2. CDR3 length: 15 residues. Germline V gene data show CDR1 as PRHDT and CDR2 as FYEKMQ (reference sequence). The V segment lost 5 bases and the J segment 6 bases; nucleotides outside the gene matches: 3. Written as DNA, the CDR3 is TGTGCCAGCAGCCACGGACTAGCGGGAGGCAATGAGCAGTTCTTC. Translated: CASSHGLAGGNEQFF. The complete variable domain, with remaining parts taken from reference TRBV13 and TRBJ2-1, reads AAGVIQSPRHLIKEKRETATLKCYPIPRHDTVYWYQQGPGQDPQFLISFYEKMQSDKGSIPDRFSAQQFSDYHSELNMSSLELGDSALYFCASSHGLAGGNEQFFGPGTRLTVL.

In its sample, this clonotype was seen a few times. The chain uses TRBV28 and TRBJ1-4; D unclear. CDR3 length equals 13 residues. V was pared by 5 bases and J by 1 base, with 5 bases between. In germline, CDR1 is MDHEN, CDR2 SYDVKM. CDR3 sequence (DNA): TGTGCCAGCAGTGCCCTAACTAATGAAAAACTGTTTTTT. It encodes CASSALTNEKLFF. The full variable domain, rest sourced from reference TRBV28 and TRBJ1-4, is DVKVTQSSRYLVKRTGEKVFLECVQDMDHENMFWYRQDPGLGLRLIYFSYDVKMKEKGDIPEGYSVSREKKERFSLILESASTNQTSMYLCASSALTNEKLFFGSGTQLSVL.

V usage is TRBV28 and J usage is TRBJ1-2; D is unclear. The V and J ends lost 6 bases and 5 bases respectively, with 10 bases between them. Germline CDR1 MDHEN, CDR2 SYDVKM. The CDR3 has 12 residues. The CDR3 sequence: CASSSTRYGYTF. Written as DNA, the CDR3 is TGTGCCAGCAGCTCCACCCGGTATGGCTACACCTTC.

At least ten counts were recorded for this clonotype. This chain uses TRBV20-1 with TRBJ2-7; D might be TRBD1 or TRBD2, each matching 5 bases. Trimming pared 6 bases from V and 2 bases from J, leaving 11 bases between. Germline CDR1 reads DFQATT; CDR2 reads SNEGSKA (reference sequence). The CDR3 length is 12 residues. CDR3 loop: CSAGDVPYEQYF. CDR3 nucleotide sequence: TGCAGTGCGGGGGACGTCCCCTACGAGCAGTACTTC.

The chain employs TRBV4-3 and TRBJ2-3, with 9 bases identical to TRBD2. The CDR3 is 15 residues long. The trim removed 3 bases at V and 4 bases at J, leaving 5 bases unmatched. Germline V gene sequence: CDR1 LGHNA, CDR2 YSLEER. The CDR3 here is CASSHSGGASDTQYF. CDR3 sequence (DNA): TGCGCCAGCAGCCATAGCGGGGGCGCGTCAGATACGCAGTATTTT.

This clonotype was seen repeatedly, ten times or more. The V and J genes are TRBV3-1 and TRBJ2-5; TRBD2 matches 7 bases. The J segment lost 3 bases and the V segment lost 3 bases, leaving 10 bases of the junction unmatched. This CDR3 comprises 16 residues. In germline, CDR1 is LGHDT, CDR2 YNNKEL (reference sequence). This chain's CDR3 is CASSQGGAGEEETQYF. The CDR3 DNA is TGTGCCAGCAGCCAGGGCGGTGCGGGAGAAGAAGAGACCCAGTACTTC.

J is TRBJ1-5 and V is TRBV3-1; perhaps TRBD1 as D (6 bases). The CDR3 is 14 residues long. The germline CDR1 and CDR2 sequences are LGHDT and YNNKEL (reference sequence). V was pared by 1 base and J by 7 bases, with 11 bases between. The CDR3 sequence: CASSQAQGQQPQHF. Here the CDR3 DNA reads TGTGCCAGCAGCCAAGCCCAGGGGCAGCAGCCCCAGCATTTT. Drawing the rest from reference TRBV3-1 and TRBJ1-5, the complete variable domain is DTAVSQTPKYLVTQMGNDKSIKCEQNLGHDTMYWYKQDSKKFLKIMFSYNNKELIINETVPNRFSPKSPDKAHLNLHINSLELGDSAVYFCASSQAQGQQPQHFGDGTRLSIL.

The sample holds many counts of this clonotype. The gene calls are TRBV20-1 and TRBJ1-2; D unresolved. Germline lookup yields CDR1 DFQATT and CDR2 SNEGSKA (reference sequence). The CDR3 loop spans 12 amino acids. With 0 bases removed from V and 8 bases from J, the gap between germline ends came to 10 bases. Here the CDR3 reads CSARDLARGYTF. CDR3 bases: TGCAGTGCTAGAGATCTAGCGCGGGGCTACACCTTC.

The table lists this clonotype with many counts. This CDR3 is CATSDYDDTDTQYF. In DNA form, the CDR3 reads TGTGCCACCAGTGATTACGACGACACAGATACGCAGTATTTT. This chain joins TRBV24-1 and TRBJ2-3, with D unresolved. V was cut by 2 bases and J by 2 bases, with 7 bases left in between. The CDR3 runs 14 residues. From germline, CDR1 is KGHDR and CDR2 SFDVKD.

CDR3 nucleotide sequence: TGTGCCAGCAGTTTCGGGGGGGTTGATGAGCAGTACTTC. It codes for CASSFGGVDEQYF. V usage is TRBV27 and J usage is TRBJ2-7, with TRBD2 matching over 8 bases. Germline loops: CDR1 MNHEY, CDR2 SMNVEV (reference sequence). This CDR3 is 13 amino acids long. The V segment lost 3 bases and the J segment 7 bases; nucleotides outside the gene matches: 5.

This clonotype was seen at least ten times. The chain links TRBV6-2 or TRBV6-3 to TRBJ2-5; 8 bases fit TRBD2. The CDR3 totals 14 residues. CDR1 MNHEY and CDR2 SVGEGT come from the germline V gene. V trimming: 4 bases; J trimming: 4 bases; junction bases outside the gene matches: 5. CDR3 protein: CASSWVSGAETQYF. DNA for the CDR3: TGTGCCAGCAGTTGGGTTAGCGGGGCAGAGACCCAGTACTTC.

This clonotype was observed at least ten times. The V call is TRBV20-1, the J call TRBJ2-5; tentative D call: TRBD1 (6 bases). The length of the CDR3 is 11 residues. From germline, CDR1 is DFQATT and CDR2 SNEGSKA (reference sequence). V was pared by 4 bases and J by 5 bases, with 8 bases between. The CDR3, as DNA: TGCAGTGCTACCAGGGGCGAGACCCAGTACTTC. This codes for CSATRGETQYF.

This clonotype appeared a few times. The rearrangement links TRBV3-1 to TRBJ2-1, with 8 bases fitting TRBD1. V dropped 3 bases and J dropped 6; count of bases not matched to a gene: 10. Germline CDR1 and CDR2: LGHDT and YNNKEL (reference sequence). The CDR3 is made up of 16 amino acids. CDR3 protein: CASSQWTGQGTNEQFF. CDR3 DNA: TGTGCCAGCAGCCAGTGGACCGGACAGGGCACCAATGAGCAGTTCTTC.